The present T cell receptor (beta chain) was sequenced within a study of blood T cell repertoires in COVID-19. Study-level information: The United States, Italy and Spain provided the acute and convalescent COVID-19 samples. T cells, B-cell-depleted T cells, or PBMCs provided the cDNA or gDNA that served as material.

There are 15 residues in the CDR3. Trimming removed 5 bases from V and 0 bases from J, with 11 bases in between. Germline CDR1 reads SGHAT; CDR2 reads FQNNGV. Original methodology: Quantification of nucleated cells was approximated via reference gene primer amplification. Using immunoSEQ multiplex PCR, the repertoire was profiled, and TCRdb retains in-frame clones only, with some absent. V, J and clone size are those of that table, while D and trimming were read from the DNA. The sample holds roughly 37,000 clones, around 78% seen once. This clonotype was obtained from a man in his sixties with acute or convalescent COVID-19. Material: peripheral blood. The chain couples TRBV11-2 to TRBJ1-3; D uncertain. The CDR3 loop reads CASSGTTSSGNTIYF. CDR3 sequence (DNA): TGTGCCAGCAGCGGTACAACAAGCTCTGGAAACACCATATATTTT.